Sequencing of this T cell receptor beta chain was carried out in a study of radiotherapy plus CTLA-4 blockade in lung cancer. General observations from the study: Dynamics of early blood T cell clones, together with interferon-beta, were reportedly the best predictors of response. Researchers report tumor-derived TCR clones expanding in blood after radiotherapy plus ipilimumab.

A remark on this clone: Its target is unknown.

Patients with chemo-refractory metastatic non-small-cell lung cancer received focal radiation plus CTLA-4 blockade with ipilimumab. TCRdb keeps only in-frame clones here, not all; method: immunoSEQ multiplex PCR. The sample holds more than 40,000 clones, around 77% seen once. This clonotype originated in a human donor with non-small cell lung cancer who had stable disease on radiotherapy plus ipilimumab. This material consisted of peripheral blood, taken from a patient treated with radiotherapy plus ipilimumab.

CDR3 sequence: CASSESRTVDGYTF. The CDR3 DNA is TGTGCCAGCAGTGAATCTCGGACCGTGGATGGCTACACCTTC. The chain uses TRBV25-1 and TRBJ1-2; D remains unclear. This CDR3 spans 14 amino acids. V lost 1 base, J lost 6 bases, and 12 bases lay in between. Germline V lookup: CDR1 MGHDK, CDR2 SYGVNS.